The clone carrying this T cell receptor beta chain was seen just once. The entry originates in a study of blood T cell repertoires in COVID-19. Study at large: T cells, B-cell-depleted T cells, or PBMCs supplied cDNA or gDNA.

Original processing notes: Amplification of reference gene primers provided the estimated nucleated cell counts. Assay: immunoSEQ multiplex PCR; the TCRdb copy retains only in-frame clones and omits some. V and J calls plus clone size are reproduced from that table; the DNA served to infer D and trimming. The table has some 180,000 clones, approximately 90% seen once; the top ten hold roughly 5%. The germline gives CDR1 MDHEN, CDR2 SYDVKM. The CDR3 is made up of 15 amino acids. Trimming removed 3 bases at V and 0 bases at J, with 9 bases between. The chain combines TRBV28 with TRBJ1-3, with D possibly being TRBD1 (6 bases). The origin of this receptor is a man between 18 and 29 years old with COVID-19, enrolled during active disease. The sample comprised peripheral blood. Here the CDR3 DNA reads TGTGCCAGCAGTTTGGGGGGGCGCTCTGGAAACACCATATATTTT. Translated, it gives CASSLGGRSGNTIYF.